Below are 2 T cell receptor beta chains sequenced from a single sample in a study of identifying expanded T cells in peripheral blood. Sequencing used immunoSEQ multiplex PCR; TCRdb keeps in-frame clones, though not all of them. Of over 100,000 clones in the sample, 88% are singletons; the top ten hold around 8.3%. Sequenced: blood. The receptors here all came from a person between 18 and 69 years old in good health.

This clone was observed a few times. The chain has TRBV10-3 and TRBJ1-5, with TRBD1 matching 10 bases. The CDR3 totals 15 residues. V trimming: 6 bases; J trimming: 7 bases; junction bases outside the gene matches: 9. Germline assignment: CDR1 ENHRY and CDR2 SYGVKD. The CDR3 spells CAISAGTGAIQPQHF. Here the CDR3 DNA reads TGTGCCATCAGCGCCGGGACAGGGGCCATCCAGCCCCAGCATTTT.

The V and J genes are TRBV27 and TRBJ1-4; TRBD1 might be the D (5 bases). The CDR3 runs 13 residues. Germline loops: CDR1 MNHEY, CDR2 SMNVEV (reference sequence). V was pared by 2 bases and J by 7 bases, with 8 bases between. The chain's CDR3 is CASSLQGGEKLFF. In DNA form, the CDR3 reads TGTGCCAGCAGTTTACAGGGCGGTGAAAAACTGTTTTTT.